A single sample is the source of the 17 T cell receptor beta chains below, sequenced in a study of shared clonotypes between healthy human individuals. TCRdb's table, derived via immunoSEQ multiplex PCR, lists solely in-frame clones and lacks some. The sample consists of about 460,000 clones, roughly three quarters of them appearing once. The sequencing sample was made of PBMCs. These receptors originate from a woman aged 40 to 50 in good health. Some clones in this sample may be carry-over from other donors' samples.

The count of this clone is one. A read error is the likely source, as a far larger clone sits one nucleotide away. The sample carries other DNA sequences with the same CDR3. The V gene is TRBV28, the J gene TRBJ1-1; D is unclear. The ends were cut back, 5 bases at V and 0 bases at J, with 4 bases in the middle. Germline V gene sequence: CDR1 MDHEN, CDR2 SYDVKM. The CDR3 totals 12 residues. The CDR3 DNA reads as TGTGCCAGCAGTGGGTTGAACACTGAAGCTTTCTTT. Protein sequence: CASSGLNTEAFF.

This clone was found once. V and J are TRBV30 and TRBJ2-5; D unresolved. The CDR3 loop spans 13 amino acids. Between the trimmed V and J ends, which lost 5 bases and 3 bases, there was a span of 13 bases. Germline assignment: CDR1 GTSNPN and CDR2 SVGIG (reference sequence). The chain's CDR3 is CAWAPYTEETQYF. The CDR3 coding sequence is TGTGCCTGGGCCCCATATACAGAAGAGACCCAGTACTTC.

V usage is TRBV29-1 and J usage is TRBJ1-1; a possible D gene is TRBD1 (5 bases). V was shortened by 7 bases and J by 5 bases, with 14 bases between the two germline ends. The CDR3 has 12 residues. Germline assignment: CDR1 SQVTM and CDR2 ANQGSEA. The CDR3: CSADQGPTEAFF. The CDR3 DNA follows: TGCAGCGCTGATCAGGGCCCGACTGAAGCTTTCTTT. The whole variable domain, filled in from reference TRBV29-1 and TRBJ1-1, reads SAVISQKPSRDICQRGTSLTIQCQVDSQVTMMFWYRQQPGQSLTLIATANQGSEATYESGFVIDKFPISRPNLTFSTLTVSNMSPEDSSIYLCSADQGPTEAFFGQGTRLTVV.

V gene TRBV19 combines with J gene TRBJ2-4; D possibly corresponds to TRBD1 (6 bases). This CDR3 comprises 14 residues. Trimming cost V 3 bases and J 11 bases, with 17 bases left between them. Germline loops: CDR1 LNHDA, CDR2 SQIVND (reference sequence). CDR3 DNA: TGTGCCAGTAGTATCCGGGCGGACAGTCGGGTTCAGTACTTC. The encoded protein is CASSIRADSRVQYF.

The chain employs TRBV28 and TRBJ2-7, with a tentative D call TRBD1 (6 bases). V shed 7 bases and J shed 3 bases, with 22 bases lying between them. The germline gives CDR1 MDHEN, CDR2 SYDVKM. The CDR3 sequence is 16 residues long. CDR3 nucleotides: TGTGCCAGCACCCCTCGAGGGGGATCGTTCGTCTACGAGCAGTACTTC. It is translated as CASTPRGGSFVYEQYF.

The CDR3 sequence: CASSLNPADGLYEQYF. The CDR3, as DNA: TGCGCCAGCAGCTTAAATCCCGCGGACGGGCTGTACGAGCAGTACTTC. The rearrangement uses TRBV5-1 and TRBJ2-7; D gene unclear. Trimming removed 2 bases from V and 4 bases from J, with 19 bases in between. CDR3 length: 16 residues. CDR1 SGHRS and CDR2 YFSETQ come from the germline V gene.

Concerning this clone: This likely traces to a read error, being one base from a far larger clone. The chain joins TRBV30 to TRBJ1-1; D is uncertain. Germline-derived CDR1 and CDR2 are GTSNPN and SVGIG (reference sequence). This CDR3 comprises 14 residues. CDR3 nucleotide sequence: TGTGTCTGGAGTGTCGGACTCTGGGACACTGAAGCTTTCTTT. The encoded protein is CVWSVGLWDTEAFF.

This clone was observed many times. CDR3 loop: CASSSAGTGDTQYF. The CDR3 coding sequence is TGCGCCAGCAGCTCAGCCGGGACAGGAGATACGCAGTATTTT. This rearrangement joins TRBV5-1 to TRBJ2-3; 8 bases are a match to TRBD1. The germline V gene has CDR1 SGHRS and CDR2 YFSETQ. Unmatched junction bases numbered 5, after V lost 3 bases and J lost 5 bases. The CDR3 runs 14 residues.

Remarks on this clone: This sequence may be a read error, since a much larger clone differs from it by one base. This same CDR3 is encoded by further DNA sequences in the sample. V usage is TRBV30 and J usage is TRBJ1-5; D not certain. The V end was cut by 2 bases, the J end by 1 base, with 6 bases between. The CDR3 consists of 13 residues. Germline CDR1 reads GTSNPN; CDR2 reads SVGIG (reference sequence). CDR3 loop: CAWSLGSNQPQHF. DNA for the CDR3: TGTGCCTGGAGTCTAGGGAGCAATCAGCCCCAGCATTTT.

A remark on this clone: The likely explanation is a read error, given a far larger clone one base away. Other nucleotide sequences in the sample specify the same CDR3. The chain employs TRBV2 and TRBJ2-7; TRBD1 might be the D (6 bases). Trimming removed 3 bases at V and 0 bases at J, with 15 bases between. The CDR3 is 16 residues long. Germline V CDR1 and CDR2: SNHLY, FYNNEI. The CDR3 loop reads CASSERFGQHSYEQYF. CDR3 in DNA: TGTGCCAGCAGTGAGAGGTTTGGACAGCACTCCTACGAGCAGTACTTC.

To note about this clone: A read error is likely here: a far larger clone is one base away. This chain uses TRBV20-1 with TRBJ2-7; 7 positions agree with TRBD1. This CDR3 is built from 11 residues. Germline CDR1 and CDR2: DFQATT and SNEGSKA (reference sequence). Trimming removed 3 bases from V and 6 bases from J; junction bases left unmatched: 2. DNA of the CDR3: TGCAGTGCTAGGACAGGGCTCGAGCAGTACTTC. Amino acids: CSARTGLEQYF.

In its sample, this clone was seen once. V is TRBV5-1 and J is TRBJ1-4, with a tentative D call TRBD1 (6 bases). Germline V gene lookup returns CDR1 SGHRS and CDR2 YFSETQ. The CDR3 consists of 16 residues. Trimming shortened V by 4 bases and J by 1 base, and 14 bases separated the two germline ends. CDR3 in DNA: TGCGCCAGCAGCCTGGACCTACAGGGAACTAATGAAAAACTGTTTTTT. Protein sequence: CASSLDLQGTNEKLFF.

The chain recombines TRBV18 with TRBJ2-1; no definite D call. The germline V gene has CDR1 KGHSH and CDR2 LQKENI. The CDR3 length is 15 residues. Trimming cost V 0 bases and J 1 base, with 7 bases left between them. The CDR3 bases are TGTGCCAGCTCACCACCCCAAGTTTCCTACAATGAGCAGTTCTTC. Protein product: CASSPPQVSYNEQFF.

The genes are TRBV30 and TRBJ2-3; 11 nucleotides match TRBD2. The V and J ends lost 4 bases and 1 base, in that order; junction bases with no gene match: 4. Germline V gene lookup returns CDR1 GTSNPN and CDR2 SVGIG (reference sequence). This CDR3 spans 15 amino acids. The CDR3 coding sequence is TGTGCCTGGACCCTAGCGGGAGGCGGCACAGATACGCAGTATTTT. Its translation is CAWTLAGGGTDTQYF.

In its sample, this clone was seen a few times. DNA for the CDR3: TGTGCCAGCAGCTTGATGTCTGATGGGGCCAACGTCCTGACTTTC. This encodes CASSLMSDGANVLTF. The chain employs TRBV5-4 and TRBJ2-6; D is unresolved. Per germline, CDR1 SGHNT and CDR2 YYREEE (reference sequence). The ends were cut back, 1 base at V and 3 bases at J, with 8 bases in the middle. The CDR3 has 15 amino acids.

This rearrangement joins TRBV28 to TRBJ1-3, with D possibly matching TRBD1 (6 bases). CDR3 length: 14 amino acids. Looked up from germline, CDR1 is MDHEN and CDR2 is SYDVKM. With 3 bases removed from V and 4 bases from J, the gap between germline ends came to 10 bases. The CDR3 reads CASSFDRFGNTIYF. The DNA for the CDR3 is TGTGCCAGCAGTTTCGACAGGTTCGGAAACACCATATATTTT.

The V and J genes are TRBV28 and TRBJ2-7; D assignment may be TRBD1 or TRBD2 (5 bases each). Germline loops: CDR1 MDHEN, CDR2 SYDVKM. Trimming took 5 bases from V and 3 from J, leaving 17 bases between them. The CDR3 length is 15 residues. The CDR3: CASSTQGGGFYEQYF. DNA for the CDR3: TGTGCCAGCAGTACCCAGGGTGGGGGATTCTACGAGCAGTACTTC.